The present TCR beta chain was sequenced within a study of identical twins. Whole-study findings and limits: Conclusions were drawn cross-sectionally by statistical analysis, without following the same donors.

TCRdb itself ran the 5' RACE reads through MiXCR, one entry per CDR3 protein. The sample has under 800,000 distinct CDR3 sequences; less than 25% are singletons. This clonotype has a handful of counts. Antigen unknown. These data were also filed under a second study, of T cells expressing NK-cell markers.

The sample consisted of PBMCs. This clonotype originated in a woman younger than 35 in good health.

The CDR3 loop reads CATRGTPAFGELFF. DNA for the CDR3: TGTGCCACCAGAGGGACACCTGCTTTTGGGGAGCTGTTTTTT. The chain employs TRBV15 and TRBJ2-2; a possible D gene is TRBD1 (6 bases). The germline V gene has CDR1 LNHNV and CDR2 YYDKDF (reference sequence). This CDR3 contains 14 residues. V shed 6 bases and J shed 8 bases, with 16 bases lying between them.